The source of this T cell receptor beta chain is a study of T cells in Graves' hyperthyroidism and ophthalmopathy. Amplified TCR beta CDR3 regions came from RNA transcripts. First-round RT-PCR targeting the TCR CDR3 was performed with the HTBI primer set. In TCRdb, the multiplex PCR reads were re-called with MiXCR into one record per CDR3 protein. The sample consists of 340,000 or so distinct CDR3 sequences, 18% of them appearing once. This clonotype was found many times. Germline V gene data show CDR1 as MNHNS and CDR2 as SASEGT. V was trimmed by 7 bases and J by 4 bases, leaving 13 bases between them. This CDR3 region has 13 residues.

V and J are TRBV6-1 and TRBJ1-1, with D perhaps matching TRBD1 (5 bases). The sample taken for sequencing was blood. This receptor was taken from a woman between 50 and 59 years old with Graves' hyperthyroidism. Written as DNA, the CDR3 is TGTGCCAGCATTAGGGAAGGGGCCACTGAAGCTTTCTTT. It encodes CASIREGATEAFF.